The table lists the clone carrying this T cell receptor beta chain with a count of one. This entry belongs to a study of OX40 agonist ivuxolimab in advanced cancers. Sequenced by immunoSEQ multiplex PCR; TCRdb stores in-frame clones only, minus some. Counted here are around 63,000 clones, roughly 89% occurring once; the ten biggest clones make up about 1.2%. With 2 bases removed from V and 4 bases from J, the gap between germline ends came to 12 bases. This CDR3 contains 15 residues. Germline values: CDR1 MGHRA, CDR2 YSYEKL. This TCR was sampled from an adult with an advanced solid tumor such as melanoma, head and neck, liver or kidney cancer. The sample was CD4+ or CD8+ T cells sorted from blood, taken in a trial of the OX40 agonist ivuxolimab. The V and J genes are TRBV4-1 and TRBJ1-5; weak D call: TRBD1 (5 bases). The CDR3 sequence: CASSQSSGSNQPQHF. The DNA of the CDR3 is TGCGCCAGCAGCCAATCTTCAGGGTCAAATCAGCCCCAGCATTTT.